These 11 T cell receptor beta chains share one sample of origin, sequenced in a study of Ad26.COV2.S vaccination and SARS-CoV-2 variants. Profiled with immunoSEQ multiplex PCR; TCRdb holds only in-frame clones, not every one. The sample contains 350,000 to 400,000 clones, approximately 91% of which appear only once. Treatment meaning: some 19 received Ad26.COV2.S at low or high dose, single or two shots; a few received placebo; per-sample allocation not given. Sampling happened 63 days after the first vaccine or placebo injection. Here the sequenced sample was peripheral blood, taken in a trial of Ad26.COV2.S vaccine versus placebo. These receptors all come from a person between 18 and 59 years old who received the Ad26.COV2.S COVID-19 vaccine or a placebo.

Only one count was recorded for this clone. The chain uses TRBV19 and TRBJ2-6; no firm D call. Germline V gene lookup returns CDR1 LNHDA and CDR2 SQIVND (reference sequence). Trimming left V 3 bases short and J 0 bases short, with 6 bases between. The CDR3 is 15 amino acids. CDR3 loop: CASSIAVSGANVLTF. The CDR3 DNA reads as TGTGCCAGTAGTATTGCAGTCTCTGGGGCCAACGTCCTGACTTTC.

The chain is built from TRBV25-1 and TRBJ2-5, with D unresolved. CDR1 and CDR2 (germline): MGHDK, SYGVNS. V lost 5 bases to trimming and J lost 2 bases, with 9 bases between them. This CDR3 comprises 13 residues. CDR3 nucleotides: TGTGCCAGCAGTCCATCGTGGCAAGAGACCCAGTACTTC. It codes for CASSPSWQETQYF.

The chain employs TRBV6-5 and TRBJ1-2; the D gene is possibly TRBD1 (6 bases). Looked up from germline, CDR1 is MNHEY and CDR2 is SVGAGI. The CDR3 has 15 residues. V shed 5 bases and J shed 6 bases, with 19 bases lying between them. Here the CDR3 reads CASSTTRTATDGYTF. In nucleotides, the CDR3 is TGTGCCAGCAGTACGACCCGGACAGCCACGGATGGCTACACCTTC.

V and J are TRBV3-1 (or the pseudogene TRBV3-2) and TRBJ1-2, with 8 bases identical to TRBD1. Germline values: CDR1 LGHDT, CDR2 YNNKEL (reference sequence). With 4 bases clipped from V and 0 bases from J, the junction kept 16 bases outside the gene matches. The CDR3 is 19 residues long. In nucleotides, the CDR3 is TGTGCCAGCAGCCGATGGGGGACAGGACGGGGACAAGCTAACTATGGCTACACCTTC. It yields the protein CASSRWGTGRGQANYGYTF.

This clone occurred a few times. The chain joins TRBV28 to TRBJ1-1; 8 bases are shared with TRBD1. The CDR3 runs to 13 residues. Trimming removed 7 bases from V and 5 bases from J; junction bases left unmatched: 6. Germline V gene data show CDR1 as MDHEN and CDR2 as SYDVKM. The CDR3 loop reads CASILQGATEAFF. CDR3 bases: TGTGCCAGCATCCTGCAGGGGGCTACTGAAGCTTTCTTT.

This sequence joins TRBV4-2 and TRBJ1-2; D may be TRBD1 (6 bases). The CDR3 totals 11 residues. Germline-derived CDR1 and CDR2 are LGHNA and YNFKEQ. The ends were cut back, 5 bases at V and 8 bases at J, with 9 bases in the middle. The CDR3 DNA reads as TGTGCCAGCAGCTACAGGGAGGGCTACACCTTC. Its protein product is CASSYREGYTF.

As to this clone: The same CDR3 is also encoded by other DNA sequences in this sample. The chain employs TRBV19 and TRBJ1-1; D is unresolved. Per germline, CDR1 LNHDA and CDR2 SQIVND (reference sequence). There are 13 residues in the CDR3. Trimming took 8 bases from V and 1 from J, leaving 11 bases between them. The CDR3 nucleotides are TGTGCCAGTTCGTCCACGGGGAACACTGAAGCTTTCTTT. As protein: CASSSTGNTEAFF.

This chain uses TRBV5-6 with TRBJ2-7; D unresolved. In germline, CDR1 is SGHDT, CDR2 YYEEEE. The CDR3 covers 13 residues. V was shortened by 0 bases and J by 4 bases, with 8 bases between the two germline ends. This CDR3 is CASSLDLGYEQYF. Here the CDR3 DNA reads TGTGCCAGCAGCTTGGACCTAGGATACGAGCAGTACTTC.

The table lists this clone with a few counts. This chain joins TRBV5-1 and TRBJ1-5, with 8 bases lining up with TRBD1. CDR3 length: 15 amino acids. V was pared by 4 bases and J by 3 bases, with 6 bases of the junction left unmatched. The germline V gene has CDR1 SGHRS and CDR2 YFSETQ. The CDR3 DNA sequence: TGCGCCAGCAGCAAGGGACAGGATCCCAATCAGCCCCAGCATTTT. It translates to CASSKGQDPNQPQHF.

The J gene is TRBJ1-6, the V gene TRBV3-1 (or the pseudogene TRBV3-2); no reliable D call. CDR3 length: 12 residues. Germline lookup yields CDR1 LGHDT and CDR2 YNNKEL (reference sequence). Trimming stripped 6 bases from V and 6 bases from J, with 6 bases between. In DNA form, the CDR3 reads TGTGCCAGCAGGTCAGCTAATTCACCCCTCCACTTT. Encoded protein: CASRSANSPLHF.

This chain links TRBV11-3 with TRBJ1-1; D not certain. Looked up from germline, CDR1 is SGHNT and CDR2 is YENEEA. This CDR3 has 14 residues. Trimming pared 3 bases from V and 1 base from J, leaving 9 bases between. Written as DNA, the CDR3 is TGTGCCAGCAGCTTCGGATACGCGAACACTGAAGCTTTCTTT. This gives the protein CASSFGYANTEAFF.